The present T cell receptor beta chain was sequenced within a study of blood T cell repertoires in COVID-19 (TCRdb year 2020). Concerning the study at large: For ImmuneRACE Cohort 3, a participant was defined as recovered based on two consecutive negative NP/OP PCR tests, clearance by a healthcare professional, or resolution of symptoms. HLA class I and class II types, where available, came from metadata supplied by the sample provider rather than from assay-based typing. Sample metadata almost always included a de-identified subject ID, COVID-19 status, age in years and sex. A freely available public database, intended as a resource for researchers studying the immune response to SARS-CoV-2, is where the repertoires were released. The dataset comprised deeply sampled blood TCRbeta repertoires from subjects exposed to, actively infected with, or recovered from COVID-19. Collaborator samples came from the United States, Italy and Spain and covered acute and convalescent phases of COVID-19. Samples came from the ongoing ImmuneRACE study (first 160 participants) plus 1,254 subjects from 6 global collaborators. The prospective study material was composed of cDNA or gDNA derived from T cells, B-cell-depleted T cells, or PBMCs.

The immunoSEQ Assay, a bias-controlled multiplex PCR, was used to amplify TCRbeta CDR3 regions from genomic DNA. For the original study's pipeline: Within the assay, amplification of reference gene primers was used to estimate how many nucleated cells each sample contained. Sequence reads were collapsed and filtered to measure the absolute abundance of every unique TCRbeta CDR3 rearrangement. For each sample, productive Simpson clonality was calculated by taking the square root of Simpson's diversity index across productive rearrangements. TCRdb mirrors the immuneACCESS table, restricted to in-frame sequences. Some clones are absent from its copies; in checked studies, under half trace to an unresolved V gene, and the reason for the others is unknown. V, J and clone size reflect that table, while D and trimming were determined from the DNA. Present in this sample are roughly 210,000 clones, more than 75% of which were seen just once. Around 7% of the sample rests with the top ten.

Paper-wide results and their limitations: The amount of clinical and demographic metadata varied by source and participant and was provided uncurated.

In the case of this clone: This receptor's antigen is unknown. No much larger clone exists at a distance of one base, and base qualities are not known.

Participants in the prospective study were enrolled through a virtual design, were aged about 18 to 90 years, and lived in roughly 24 United States geographic areas. Cohort assignment in the prospective study relied on participant-reported clinical history from a screening survey and a study questionnaire. Each participant in the prospective study had whole blood, serum and a nasopharyngeal or oropharyngeal swab collected by mobile phlebotomists. Over a roughly 2-month period, participants in the prospective study had the option of providing additional blood draws and questionnaires. Before DNA extraction, blood samples from the prospective study were shipped at room temperature or frozen. The sequence came from a man aged 30-40 years in a cohort exposed to, infected with or recovered from COVID-19 (not recorded which). The material sequenced was PBMCs or T cells enriched from blood (not recorded which).

For the CDR3, the sequence is CASSLTRNNYGYTF. The DNA sequence follows: TGTGCCAGCAGTTTGACGCGGAATAACTATGGCTACACCTTC. The rearranged chain carries TRBV28 and TRBJ1-2, with the D gene call left open. The CDR3 goes from the cysteine to the phenylalanine over 14 residues. CDR3 DNA is the only sequence kept; it has 42 bases, read in frame from the first base. CDR1 and CDR2 (MDHEN, SYDVKM) derive from the germline V gene. Cut back by 3 bases and 1 base, the V and J ends lie 9 bases apart.